This T cell receptor (beta chain) was documented in a study of control samples from healthy donors and cancer patients. Germline-derived CDR1 and CDR2 are MGHDK and SYGVNS. The CDR3 contains 15 residues. Trimming removed 2 bases from V and 2 bases from J, with 11 bases in between. Measured with immunoSEQ multiplex PCR; TCRdb has only the in-frame clones, and not every one. The table records 9,500 to 15,000 clones, over 75% of them present only once. The origin of this receptor is a male donor with melanoma. V is TRBV25-1 and J is TRBJ2-3, with D perhaps TRBD2 (5 bases). Material: formalin-fixed, paraffin-embedded tissue. CDR3 protein: CASSEAAGFTDTQYF. In nucleotides, the CDR3 is TGTGCCAGCAGTGAAGCGGCGGGCTTCACAGATACGCAGTATTTT. The entire variable domain, with the rest obtained from reference TRBV25-1 and TRBJ2-3, is as follows: EADIYQTPRYLVIGTGKKITLECSQTMGHDKMYWYQQDPGMELHLIHYSYGVNSTEKGDLSSESTVSRIRTEHFPLTLESARPSHTSQYLCASSEAAGFTDTQYFGPGTRLTVL.